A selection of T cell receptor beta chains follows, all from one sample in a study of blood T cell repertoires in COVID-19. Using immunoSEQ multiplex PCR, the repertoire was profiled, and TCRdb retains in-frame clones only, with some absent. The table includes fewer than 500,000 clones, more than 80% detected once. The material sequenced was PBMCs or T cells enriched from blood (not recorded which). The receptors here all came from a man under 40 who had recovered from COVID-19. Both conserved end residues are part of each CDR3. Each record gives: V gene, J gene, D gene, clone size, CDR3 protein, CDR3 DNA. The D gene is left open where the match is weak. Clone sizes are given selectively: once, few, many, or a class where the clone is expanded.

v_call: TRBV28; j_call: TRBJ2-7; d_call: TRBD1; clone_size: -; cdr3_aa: CASRPPGQIYEQYF; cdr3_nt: TGTGCCAGCAGACCCCCGGGACAGATATACGAGCAGTACTTC
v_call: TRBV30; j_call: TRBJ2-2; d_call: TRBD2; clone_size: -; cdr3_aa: CAWGTSGRGNTGELFF; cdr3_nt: TGTGCCTGGGGGACTAGCGGGAGGGGGAACACCGGGGAGCTGTTTTTT
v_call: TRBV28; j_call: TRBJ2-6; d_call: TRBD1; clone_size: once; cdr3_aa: CASSSGQYSSGANVLTF; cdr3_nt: TGTGCCAGCAGTTCGGGACAGTATAGCTCTGGGGCCAACGTCCTGACTTTC
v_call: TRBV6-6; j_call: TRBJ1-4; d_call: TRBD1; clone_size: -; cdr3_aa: CASSPGTGSTNEKLFF; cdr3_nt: TGTGCCAGCAGCCCAGGGACAGGGTCAACTAATGAAAAACTGTTTTTT
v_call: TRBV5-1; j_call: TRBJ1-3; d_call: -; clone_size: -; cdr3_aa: CASSLARGSPGNTIYF; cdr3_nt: TGCGCCAGCAGCTTGGCCAGGGGCTCGCCTGGAAACACCATATATTTT
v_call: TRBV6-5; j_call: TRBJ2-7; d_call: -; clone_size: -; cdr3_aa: CASSYSSGSGDDEQYF; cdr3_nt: TGTGCCAGCAGTTACTCGTCAGGGTCGGGGGACGACGAGCAGTACTTC
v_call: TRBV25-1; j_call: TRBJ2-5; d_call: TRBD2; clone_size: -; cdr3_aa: CASALAGQETQYF; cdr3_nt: TGTGCCAGCGCACTAGCGGGACAAGAGACCCAGTACTTC
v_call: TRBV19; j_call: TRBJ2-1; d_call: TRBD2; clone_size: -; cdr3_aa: CASSTRGLAGGEQFF; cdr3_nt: TGTGCCAGTAGCACTAGGGGACTAGCGGGAGGTGAGCAGTTCTTC
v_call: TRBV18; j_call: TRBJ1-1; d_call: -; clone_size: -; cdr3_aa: CASSPPSPLNTEAFF; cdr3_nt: TGTGCCAGCTCACCACCGAGTCCCCTGAACACTGAAGCTTTCTTT
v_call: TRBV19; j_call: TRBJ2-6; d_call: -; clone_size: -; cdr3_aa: CATSILAPGANVLTF; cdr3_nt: TGTGCCACGTCAATCCTAGCGCCTGGGGCCAACGTCCTGACTTTC
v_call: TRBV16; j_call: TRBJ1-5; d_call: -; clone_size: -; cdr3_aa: CASSLTANSNQPQHF; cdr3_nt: TGTGCCAGCAGCCTGACAGCTAATAGCAATCAGCCCCAGCATTTT
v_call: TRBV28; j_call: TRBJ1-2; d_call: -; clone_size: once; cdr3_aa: CASSAGGALGYTF; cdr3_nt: TGTGCCAGCAGTGCCGGAGGGGCTCTTGGCTACACCTTC
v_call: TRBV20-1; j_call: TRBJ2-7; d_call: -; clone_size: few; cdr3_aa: CSASASKKYPYFSYEQYF; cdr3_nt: TGCAGTGCTAGTGCCTCGAAGAAATATCCCTATTTTTCCTACGAGCAGTACTTC
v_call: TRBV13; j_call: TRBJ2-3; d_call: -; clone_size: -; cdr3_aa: CASSLGVAAGTQYF; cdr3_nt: TGTGCCAGCAGCTTAGGAGTCGCGGCGGGTACGCAGTATTTT
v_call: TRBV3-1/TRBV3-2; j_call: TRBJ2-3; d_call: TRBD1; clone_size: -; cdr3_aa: CASSQSDRGFTDTQYF; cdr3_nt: TGTGCCAGCAGCCAGAGCGACAGGGGTTTCACAGATACGCAGTATTTT
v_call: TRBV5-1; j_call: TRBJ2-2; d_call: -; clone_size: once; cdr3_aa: CASSGGGANTGELFF; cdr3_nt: TGCGCCAGCAGTGGAGGGGGCGCGAACACCGGGGAGCTGTTTTTT
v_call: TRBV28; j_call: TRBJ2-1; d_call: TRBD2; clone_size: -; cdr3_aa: CATRSTGGTYNEQFF; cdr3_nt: TGTGCCACCCGATCTACGGGGGGGACCTACAATGAGCAGTTCTTC
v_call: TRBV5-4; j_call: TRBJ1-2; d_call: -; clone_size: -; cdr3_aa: CASSSFLGRREHGYTF; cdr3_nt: TGTGCCAGCAGCTCATTTCTAGGGAGGAGGGAACATGGCTACACCTTC
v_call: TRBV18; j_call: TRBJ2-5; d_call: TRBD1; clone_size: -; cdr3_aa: CASSLTGTGGSETQYF; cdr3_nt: TGTGCCAGCTCACTCACCGGGACAGGGGGCAGCGAGACCCAGTACTTC
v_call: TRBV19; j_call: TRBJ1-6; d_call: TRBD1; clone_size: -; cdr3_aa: CASSEDRGGRSPLHF; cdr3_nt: TGTGCCAGTAGTGAGGACAGGGGAGGTCGTTCACCCCTCCACTTT
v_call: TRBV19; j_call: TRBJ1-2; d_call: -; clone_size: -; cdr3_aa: CASSIDGRYGYTF; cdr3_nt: TGTGCCAGTAGTATAGACGGTCGCTATGGCTACACCTTC
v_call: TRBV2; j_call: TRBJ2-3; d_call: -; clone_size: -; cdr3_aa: CATGGAVDTQYF; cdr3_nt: TGTGCCACTGGAGGGGCGGTAGATACGCAGTATTTT
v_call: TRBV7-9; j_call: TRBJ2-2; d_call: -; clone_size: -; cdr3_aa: CASSPGKGGSGELFF; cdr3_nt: TGTGCCAGCAGCCCGGGAAAAGGGGGTTCCGGGGAGCTGTTTTTT
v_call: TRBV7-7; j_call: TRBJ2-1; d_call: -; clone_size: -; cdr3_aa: CASSENPRANEQFF; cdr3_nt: TGTGCTAGCAGCGAAAATCCGAGGGCAAATGAGCAGTTCTTC
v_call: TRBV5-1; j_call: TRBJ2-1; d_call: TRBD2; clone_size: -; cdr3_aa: CASSRLAGGNNEQFF; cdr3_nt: TGCGCCAGCAGCAGACTAGCGGGAGGTAACAATGAGCAGTTCTTC
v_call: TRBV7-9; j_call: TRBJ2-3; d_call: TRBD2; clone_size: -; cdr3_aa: CASSEGGTSGSTDTQYF; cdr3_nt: TGTGCCAGCAGCGAAGGTGGGACTAGCGGTAGCACAGATACGCAGTATTTT